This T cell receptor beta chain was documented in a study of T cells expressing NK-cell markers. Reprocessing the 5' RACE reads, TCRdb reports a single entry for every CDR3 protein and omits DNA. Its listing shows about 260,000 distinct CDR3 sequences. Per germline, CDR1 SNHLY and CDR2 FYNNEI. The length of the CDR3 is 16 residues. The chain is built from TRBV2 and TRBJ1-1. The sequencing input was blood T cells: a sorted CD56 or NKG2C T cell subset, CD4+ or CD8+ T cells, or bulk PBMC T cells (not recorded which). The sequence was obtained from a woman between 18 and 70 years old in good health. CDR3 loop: CASSEAGWGMNTEAFF.